One TCR beta chain is described in this entry. Its matching antigen is unknown. This entry belongs to a study of cytomegalovirus exposure and HLA in healthy donors. General study findings and limits: Cytomegalovirus-associated TCR beta chains were listed, numbering over 150.

Primers for the PCR totalled 60 Vbeta and 13 Jbeta. Sequencing was performed with immunoSEQ multiplex PCR; in TCRdb, only in-frame clones are kept and a portion is missing. The table lists about 130,000 clones. The J segment lost 6 bases and the V segment lost 1 base, leaving 1 base of the junction unmatched. Per the germline V gene, CDR1 is SNHLY and CDR2 is FYNNEI. CDR3 length: 14 residues. This receptor was taken from a woman aged 55 to 70 in good health and CMV-seronegative. Sequencing was carried out using PBMCs. This chain uses TRBV2 with TRBJ1-5; TRBD1 agrees at 9 bases. The CDR3 DNA sequence: TGTGCCAGCAGTGAAGGGGACAGGGTTCAGCCCCAGCATTTT. Its translation is CASSEGDRVQPQHF.